This T cell receptor (beta chain) is from a study of Ad26.COV2.S vaccination and SARS-CoV-2 variants. Across the study: The authors gave Ad26.COV2.S intramuscularly, either once or twice 56 days apart.

Looked up from germline, CDR1 is MNHEY and CDR2 is SVGAGI. The CDR3 spans 15 residues. V shed 2 bases, J shed 8 bases, and the junction held 6 bases outside the gene matches. The method was immunoSEQ multiplex PCR; TCRdb's version includes in-frame clones alone and lacks a portion of them. The repertoire holds roughly 700,000 clones, with about 89% as singletons. Of note for this clone: Antigen: not known.

Study-level results: The study found higher spike-specific TCR breadth in vaccine than placebo recipients. Following vaccination, spike-specific CD8+ and CD4+ T cell responses reportedly exhibited substantial breadth.

Treatment noted: some 20 received Ad26.COV2.S at low or high dose, single or two shots; a few received placebo; per-sample allocation not given. Day 63 following the first vaccine or placebo injection was when the samples were taken. As its vector, the vaccine had Ad26, which expressed Wuhan-strain SARS-CoV-2 spike. This chain links TRBV6-5 with TRBJ1-4; 9 positions match TRBD1. The sequencing used peripheral blood, collected in a trial of Ad26.COV2.S vaccine versus placebo. This receptor was identified in a person between 18 and 65 years old who received the Ad26.COV2.S COVID-19 vaccine or a placebo. The CDR3 nucleotides read TGTGCCAGCAGTTACGTGGACAGGGGCCACGAAAAACTGTTTTTT. Translating gives CASSYVDRGHEKLFF.